Below, one TCR beta chain is given with its context. Here immunoSEQ multiplex PCR was the method, and the copy in TCRdb shows in-frame clones only, minus some. The data contain 65,000 to 75,000 clones, around 85% of them singletons. This specimen belongs to a study of technical replicates of blood from a handful of donors. The source material was PBMCs. This TCR was sampled from a human donor in good health. Some clones in this sample may be carry-over from other donors' samples.

CDR3 DNA sequence: TGTGCCAGCAGCTTGGCCGTTTTAGCGGTCCCCCCCCACAGCACAGATACGCAGTATTTT. Protein: CASSLAVLAVPPHSTDTQYF. The chain uses TRBV5-4 and TRBJ2-3, with D possibly TRBD2 on 6 matching bases. Germline lookup yields CDR1 SGHNT and CDR2 YYREEE (reference sequence). Trimming took 0 bases from V and 0 from J, leaving 23 bases between them. The CDR3 totals 20 residues.